This is a list of T cell receptor beta chains from one sample in a study of T-cell reconstitution after alpha-beta-depleted transplantation in children. TCRdb called the PCR reads again in MiXCR, with one record for every CDR3 protein. The repertoire holds over 300,000 distinct CDR3 sequences, with about a tenth as singletons. This specimen consisted of PBMCs from the stem cell graft donor, obtained from the stem cell graft. The receptors were gathered from a human donor who donated a stem cell graft to a child with acute lymphoblastic leukemia. Both conserved end residues are part of each CDR3. The D gene is left open where the match is weak. Not every row has a clone size; where given, it reads once, few, many or a size class.

few	TRBV2	TRBJ2-7	TRBD2	TGTGCCAGCAGTGCGGCGGGGACTAGCTACGAGCAGTACTTC	CASSAAGTSYEQYF
-	TRBV7-2	TRBJ2-6	-	TGTGCCACCATGATGGGCCCCCTCACTGGGGCCAACGGCCTGACTTTC	CATMMGPLTGANGLTF
few	TRBV7-2	TRBJ2-7	-	TGTGCCAGCAGCTCGTACGGTCTCTCCTACGAGCAGTACTTC	CASSSYGLSYEQYF
few	TRBV20-1	TRBJ1-5	-	TGCAGTGCTAGGCAGGCTAGGGGGACCAACTTGCAGCCCCAGCATTTT	CSARQARGTNLQPQHF
many	TRBV4-2	TRBJ1-5	-	TGTGCCAGCAGCCAAGAAAGGTTGGAAACGGGTCAGCCCCAGCATTTT	CASSQERLETGQPQHF
-	TRBV28	TRBJ2-1	TRBD2	TGTGCCAGCAGCCATTTAACTAGCGGGAGGTCGAATGAGCAGTTCTTC	CASSHLTSGRSNEQFF
-	TRBV3-1	TRBJ2-7	TRBD2	TGTGCCAGCAGCAAATTGGGACTAGCGGGCCCATCCTACGAGCAGTACTTC	CASSKLGLAGPSYEQYF
many	TRBV6-4	TRBJ2-3	-	TGTGCCAGCAGTGCAAGGGACTTGGAAGATACGCAGTATTTT	CASSARDLEDTQYF
few	TRBV12-3/TRBV12-4	TRBJ2-3	TRBD2	TGTGCCAGCTATAGCGGGAGATCTGGCACAGATACGCAGTATTTT	CASYSGRSGTDTQYF
many	TRBV18	TRBJ1-1	-	TGTGCCAGCTCAACGGGACAGAACACTGAAGCTTTCTTT	CASSTGQNTEAFF
-	TRBV25-1	TRBJ1-1	TRBD1	TGTGCCAGTCGACAGGGAACATTAGAAGCTTTCTTT	CASRQGTLEAFF
-	TRBV7-9	TRBJ2-2	-	TGTGCCAGCAGCCAACCTTCGAGACAGAACACCGGGGAGCTGTTTTTT	CASSQPSRQNTGELFF
few	TRBV5-5	TRBJ1-4	TRBD1	TGTGCCAGCAGCGCTGGACAGGGGGGTGATGAAAAACTGTTTTTT	CASSAGQGGDEKLFF
-	TRBV30	TRBJ2-7	-	TGTGCCTGGAGCCGGAGGGGGAGCAGGGACTACGAGCAGTACTTC	CAWSRRGSRDYEQYF
-	TRBV6-2/TRBV6-3	TRBJ2-3	TRBD2	TGTGCCAGCAGTTACTCACTAGCGGGGCCAGATACGCAGTATTTT	CASSYSLAGPDTQYF
-	TRBV12-3/TRBV12-4	TRBJ2-2	TRBD1	TGTGCCAGCAGTTCGGGTCGACAGGGGGTCGGGGAGCTGTTTTTT	CASSSGRQGVGELFF